This TCR beta chain appears in the sequencing data of a study of regulatory T cells in long-lasting Graves disease (dated by TCRdb to the early 2020s). For the wider study: Persistent Graves' disease meant more than 5 years of antithyroid drug treatment with TSH receptor autoantibodies that stayed positive. Peripheral blood TCR sequencing and RNA sequencing compared persistent Graves' disease patients with newly diagnosed Graves' disease patients. The study took place in China and was registered as a clinical trial. TCR sequencing covered about 13 persistent and 20 newly diagnosed Graves' disease patients, about 35 samples in total. Persistent Graves' disease patients in the clinical cohort had taken antithyroid drugs for roughly ten years on average. The research as a whole found: Patients with persistent disease shared more public clonotypes (about 2,900) than newly diagnosed patients did (approximately 970). Compared with newly diagnosed patients, persistent Graves' disease patients had lower TCR Shannon entropy and fewer highly expanded clones, which suggests clonal expansion. Only the TCR beta chain was sequenced and analyzed. Only peripheral blood was studied, because thyroid tissue, the primary lesion, was inaccessible. TRBV28, TRBJ1-2 and TRBJ2-5 were preferentially used in persistent disease, while TRBV20-1 and TRBJ2-1 were favored in newly diagnosed disease. The authors acknowledged the small sample size as a limitation that may reduce accuracy.

The library was generated by multiplex PCR. Sequencing took place on an Illumina HiSeq 4000. To build TCR beta libraries, CDR3 regions were amplified by Arm-PCR using iRepertoire HTBI primers. Gel purification was performed on PCR products prior to sequencing. Concerning the study's data processing: Across samples, roughly 60 TRBV and roughly 15 TRBJ segments were identified and used for gene usage analysis of CDR3 amino acid clonotypes. COPE and FqMerger were used to merge filtered high-quality paired reads into contigs. BLAST was used to align contigs to IMGT TRBV, TRBD and TRBJ reference genes, with CDR3 defined following IMGT. Any clonotype with a frequency above 0.1% was counted as a highly expanded clone. Shannon entropy served as the measure of repertoire diversity, while the Gini coefficient captured V-J evenness. Clonotypes shared by more than one individual were considered public. The public reads were reanalyzed by TCRdb: fastp trimming at Q25, MiXCR alignment, in-frame beta chains only. Entries are consolidated by CDR3 protein sequence, retaining the most common genes and DNA. TCRdb's processing, not the authors', yielded these V and J calls. The sample data list about half a million distinct CDR3 sequences, and approximately 23% of these were observed just once. The ten largest clones capture over 10% of the sample.

To note about this clonotype: This receptor's antigen is unknown. Qualities for individual bases were not recorded, and no much larger clone is one base off.

According to the study, the label for this sample's time point signals: persistent/refractory GD, antithyroid drugs over 5 years with positive TRAb. RNA was extracted from PBMCs in TRIzol for both TCR sequencing and RNA sequencing. The diagnosis of Graves' disease followed American Thyroid Association guidelines. Patients for the study were recruited at an endocrinology department in Xi'an, China. From each patient, approximately 10 milliliters of peripheral blood was collected into an EDTA anticoagulant tube. PBMCs were isolated by Ficoll Paque Plus density gradient separation without further T cell sorting. An Agilent 2100 Bioanalyzer and agarose gel were used to check RNA quality, while a NanoDrop 2000 measured RNA concentration. Germline trimming: 0 bases from V, 5 bases from J; junction bases outside gene matches: 8. The CDR3 holds 17 amino acids from the cysteine to the phenylalanine. The read is trimmed to its CDR3 DNA, 51 bases read in frame from base 1. The germline V gene (reference sequence) gives CDR1 as SGHNT and CDR2 as YYREEE.

The V and J genes are TRBV5-4 and TRBJ2-2, with 9 central nucleotides matching TRBD2. Sample: peripheral blood mononuclear cells (PBMCs), taken when the disease was refractory, from a patient treated with antithyroid drugs. The sequence came from a female donor with Graves disease. The CDR3 amino acid sequence is: CASSLGVAGAGTGELFF. The DNA is TGTGCCAGCAGCTTGGGCGTAGCGGGGGCCGGGACCGGGGAGCTGTTTTTT.